This is a list of T cell receptor beta chains from one sample in a study of shared clonotypes between healthy human individuals. Sequencing was performed with immunoSEQ multiplex PCR; in TCRdb, only in-frame clones are kept and a portion is missing. The sample shows about 2.4 million clones, more than 90% of them seen only once. The sequenced sample consisted of naive CD4+ T cells sorted from blood. The source is a man younger than 35 in good health. CDR3s include the opening cysteine and the closing phenylalanine or tryptophan. The order of the fields is clone size, D gene, J gene, V gene, CDR3 DNA, CDR3 protein. The D gene is left open where the match is weak. Only part of the rows carry a size: once, few, many, or a class if the clone is expanded.

NA	NA	TRBJ1-5	TRBV11-2	TGTGCCAGCAGCTTAGAGTTCAATAGCAATCAGCCCCAGCATTTT	CASSLEFNSNQPQHF
once	NA	TRBJ2-3	TRBV5-1	TGCGCCAGCAGCTTGCAACAAACAGGACCCGATACGCAGTATTTT	CASSLQQTGPDTQYF
NA	TRBD1	TRBJ2-2	TRBV6-5	TGTGCCAGCCAATGGGGACAGGGTATTGCCGGGGAGCTGTTTTTT	CASQWGQGIAGELFF
few	NA	TRBJ1-1	TRBV18	TGTGCCAGCTCACCAGAAAACATGAACACTGAAGCTTTCTTT	CASSPENMNTEAFF
NA	NA	TRBJ1-3	TRBV2	TGTGCCAGCACCGTGACAGGACTCTCTGGAAACACCATATATTTT	CASTVTGLSGNTIYF
once	NA	TRBJ2-3	TRBV4-1	TGCGCCAGCAGCCAAGTGTCGGCGGAGACGCAGTATTTT	CASSQVSAETQYF
NA	NA	TRBJ2-7	TRBV19	TGTGCCAGTAGTATTGGGTCCGGGGACTACGAGCAGTACTTC	CASSIGSGDYEQYF
NA	NA	TRBJ1-5	TRBV20-1	TGCAGTGCTAGGTATCAGCCCCAGCATTTT	CSARYQPQHF
NA	NA	TRBJ2-3	TRBV5-4	TGTGCCAGCAGCTTGGGGGGGGGCACAGATACGCAGTATTTT	CASSLGGGTDTQYF
NA	TRBD1	TRBJ1-2	TRBV6-6	TGTGCCAGCAGCCCGGACAGGGGGCGCGGCTACACCTTC	CASSPDRGRGYTF
NA	NA	TRBJ1-4	TRBV19	TGTGCCAGTAGTAAGGCTGTGGGAACAGCTGCAACTAATGAAAAACTGTTTTTT	CASSKAVGTAATNEKLFF
NA	TRBD2	TRBJ2-1	TRBV2	TGTGCCAGCGGAGCGGGGGGCTCCTACAATGAGCAGTTCTTC	CASGAGGSYNEQFF
NA	TRBD2	TRBJ2-3	TRBV7-8	TGTGCCAGCAGCCGTCGCGGGGGTGGGACAGATACGCAGTATTTT	CASSRRGGGTDTQYF
NA	TRBD2	TRBJ2-3	TRBV30	TGTGCCTGGAGTGTACTTAGCGGGGTCACAGATACGCAGTATTTT	CAWSVLSGVTDTQYF
NA	TRBD1	TRBJ2-1	TRBV28	TGTGCCAGCAGTTTTGGGGGACAGGGCTCCTACAATGAGCAGTTCTTC	CASSFGGQGSYNEQFF
few	TRBD1	TRBJ2-7	TRBV5-1	TGCGCCAGCAGCTGGGAGGGACAGGGCTACGAGCAGTACTTC	CASSWEGQGYEQYF
NA	NA	TRBJ1-5	TRBV15	TGTGCCACCAGCAGAGATACGGGCTTCAATCAGCCCCAGCATTTT	CATSRDTGFNQPQHF
NA	NA	TRBJ2-1	TRBV5-1	TGCGCCAGCAGCTTAGTCGGCAGTTCCTACAATGAGCAGTTCTTC	CASSLVGSSYNEQFF
NA	TRBD1	TRBJ1-1	TRBV18	TGTGCCAGCTCACCGGAGGCAGGGGGTGAAGCTTTCTTT	CASSPEAGGEAFF
NA	TRBD1	TRBJ1-2	TRBV28	TGTGCCAGCAGCACAACAACCTCCAAAGTGACAGGGCGGAGCTATGGCTACACCTTC	CASSTTTSKVTGRSYGYTF
few	NA	TRBJ1-1	TRBV20-1	TGCAGTGCTCGAAAGAACACTGAAGCTTTCTTT	CSARKNTEAFF
NA	TRBD1	TRBJ1-6	TRBV5-5	TGTGCCAGCAGCTTGCAGGGGGCCAATTCACCCCTCCACTTT	CASSLQGANSPLHF
NA	NA	TRBJ1-2	TRBV7-9	TGTGCCAGCAGCTGGACAGACTTC	CASSWTDF
NA	NA	TRBJ2-2	TRBV7-9	TGTGCCAGCAGCTTAGTCGTGGGCACCGGGGAGCTGTTTTTT	CASSLVVGTGELFF
NA	TRBD1	TRBJ1-2	TRBV11-2	TGTGCCAGCAGCTTAGCGGGACAGGGATGGAGAGAAGGCTACACCTTC	CASSLAGQGWREGYTF
NA	TRBD1	TRBJ1-2	TRBV6-6	TGTGCCAGCAGTTACTCCCTCACAGGGGCTGGCTACACCTTC	CASSYSLTGAGYTF
NA	NA	TRBJ2-3	TRBV18	TGTGCCAGCTCACCAATTCAGGCTATCACAGATACGCAGTATTTT	CASSPIQAITDTQYF
NA	TRBD2	TRBJ2-1	TRBV18	TGTGCCAGCTCATCTAGCGGGGGGGCCGTCCACAATGAGCAGTTCTTC	CASSSSGGAVHNEQFF
NA	NA	TRBJ2-7	TRBV21-1	TGTGCCAGCTCGACCGGGACCAGACCTGAAGAGCAGTACTTC	CASSTGTRPEEQYF
NA	TRBD1	TRBJ1-6	TRBV6-1	TGTGCCAGCAGTGGCGACAGGGGGAATTCACCCCTCCACTTT	CASSGDRGNSPLHF
NA	NA	TRBJ1-2	TRBV11-2	TGTGCCAGCAGCTTCCAGAACAACTATGGCTACACCTTC	CASSFQNNYGYTF
NA	NA	TRBJ2-7	TRBV9	TGTGCCAGCAGCGTAGAAACAGGAGCGGGCTACGAGCAGTACTTC	CASSVETGAGYEQYF
NA	NA	TRBJ1-6	TRBV30	TGTGCCTGGAGTAGGGGTCGGTCACCCCTCCACTTT	CAWSRGRSPLHF
NA	TRBD1	TRBJ2-1	TRBV6-5	TGTGCCAGCAGCATGCCGGGACAGGGATACAATGAGCAGTTCTTC	CASSMPGQGYNEQFF
NA	TRBD2	TRBJ2-7	TRBV5-1	TGCGCCAGCAGCCCCGCTAGCGGGAGCAACGAGCAGTACTTC	CASSPASGSNEQYF
NA	NA	TRBJ2-7	TRBV18	TGTGCCAGCTCACCACGGCAAGAACACTACGAGCAGTACTTC	CASSPRQEHYEQYF
once	NA	TRBJ1-1	TRBV18	TGTGCCAGCTCACCCGGGCCGGACACTGAAGCTTTCTTT	CASSPGPDTEAFF
NA	NA	TRBJ1-2	TRBV4-1	TGCACCAGCAGCCAAGATTCGGGTTTTTATGGCTACACCTTC	CTSSQDSGFYGYTF
NA	NA	TRBJ2-3	TRBV5-1	TGCGCCAGCAGCTCAGGGACATCCGCTAGCACAGATACGCAGTATTTT	CASSSGTSASTDTQYF
NA	NA	TRBJ2-2	TRBV21-1	TGTGCCAGCACCCATAGGAGAATCGGGGAGCTGTTTTTT	CASTHRRIGELFF
NA	NA	TRBJ1-1	TRBV28	TGTGCCAGCAGCCCCCTGGGCAGGGCTCGTGTCACTGAAGCTTTCTTT	CASSPLGRARVTEAFF
NA	TRBD2	TRBJ2-7	TRBV10-1	TGCGCCAGCAGTGATGGGGGGGTGGGACTCTGGGAGCAGTACTTC	CASSDGGVGLWEQYF
NA	NA	TRBJ2-7	TRBV7-2	TGTGCCAGCAGCTTAGAATACAGCGTCTACGAGCAGTACTTC	CASSLEYSVYEQYF
NA	NA	TRBJ1-3	TRBV5-8	TGTGCCAGCAGACGGACAGCTGGAAACACCATATATTTT	CASRRTAGNTIYF
NA	TRBD1	TRBJ2-5	TRBV4-1	TGCGCCAGCAGCCAAGCTCCGGGAAACAGGGGGACAGAGACCCAGTACTTC	CASSQAPGNRGTETQYF
NA	TRBD2	TRBJ2-7	TRBV4-1	TGCGCCAGCAGCCATGGGACTAGCGGGACCCTCTACGAGCAGTACTTC	CASSHGTSGTLYEQYF